Listed below are T cell receptor beta chains from one sample, sequenced in a study of early T cells in non-severe SARS-CoV-2 infection. Each CDR3 protein gets one entry after TCRdb re-called the 5' RACE reads with MiXCR. Of tens of thousands of distinct CDR3 sequences in the sample, around 12% were seen once. The sample in question was whole blood, obtained at baseline. The receptors were gathered from an adult who was a healthcare worker with PCR-confirmed SARS-CoV-2 infection or an uninfected control (not recorded which). CDR3s include the opening cysteine and the closing phenylalanine or tryptophan. Each record gives: J gene, CDR3 length, clone size, D gene, V gene, CDR3 protein, CDR3 DNA. A D gene is named only where the DNA matches it firmly. Rows may omit the clone size; those that give it use once, few, many or a size class.

j_gene: TRBJ1-2; len: 15; abundance: few; d_gene: TRBD1; v_gene: TRBV11-2; CDR3aa: CASSRTGPTNYGYTF; CDR3nt: TGTGCCAGCAGCCGGACAGGGCCCACTAACTATGGCTACACCTTC
j_gene: TRBJ2-7; len: 14; abundance: few; d_gene: NA; v_gene: TRBV19; CDR3aa: CASSAQGVPYEQYF; CDR3nt: TGTGCCAGTAGTGCGCAGGGTGTCCCCTACGAGCAGTACTTC
j_gene: TRBJ2-3; len: 13; abundance: NA; d_gene: NA; v_gene: TRBV6-2/TRBV6-3; CDR3aa: CASSYLGTDTQYF; CDR3nt: TGTGCCAGCAGTTACTTGGGAACAGATACGCAGTATTTT
j_gene: TRBJ2-1; len: 14; abundance: NA; d_gene: TRBD1; v_gene: TRBV5-1; CDR3aa: CASSLVQGASEQFF; CDR3nt: TGCGCCAGCAGCCTGGTACAGGGGGCGAGTGAGCAGTTCTTC
j_gene: TRBJ2-1; len: 13; abundance: NA; d_gene: NA; v_gene: TRBV2; CDR3aa: CASSENSYNEQFF; CDR3nt: TGTGCCAGCAGTGAGAACAGTTACAATGAGCAGTTCTTC
j_gene: TRBJ2-1; len: 15; abundance: few; d_gene: NA; v_gene: TRBV6-2/TRBV6-3; CDR3aa: CASSYSRGPPVEQFF; CDR3nt: TGTGCCAGCAGTTACTCGCGGGGGCCTCCCGTTGAGCAGTTCTTC
j_gene: TRBJ1-2; len: 13; abundance: few; d_gene: NA; v_gene: TRBV6-5; CDR3aa: CASRAGINYGYTF; CDR3nt: TGTGCCAGCAGGGCGGGGATTAACTATGGCTACACCTTC
j_gene: TRBJ2-4; len: 13; abundance: few; d_gene: TRBD2; v_gene: TRBV6-2/TRBV6-3; CDR3aa: CASSITSAGFQYF; CDR3nt: TGTGCCAGCAGCATAACTAGCGCAGGGTTTCAGTACTTC
j_gene: TRBJ2-2; len: 13; abundance: NA; d_gene: NA; v_gene: TRBV2; CDR3aa: CASGRENTGELFF; CDR3nt: TGTGCCAGCGGTAGGGAGAACACCGGGGAGCTGTTTTTT
j_gene: TRBJ2-3; len: 13; abundance: few; d_gene: NA; v_gene: TRBV20-1; CDR3aa: CSAGGDGADTQYF; CDR3nt: TGCAGTGCTGGAGGGGATGGGGCAGATACGCAGTATTTT
j_gene: TRBJ2-1; len: 14; abundance: few; d_gene: NA; v_gene: TRBV11-2; CDR3aa: CASTGDLNWDEQFF; CDR3nt: TGTGCCAGCACCGGGGATTTAAACTGGGATGAGCAGTTCTTC
j_gene: TRBJ2-4; len: 11; abundance: few; d_gene: TRBD1; v_gene: TRBV20-1; CDR3aa: CSAGQGNIQYF; CDR3nt: TGCAGTGCTGGACAGGGGAACATTCAGTACTTC
j_gene: TRBJ1-6; len: 14; abundance: many; d_gene: NA; v_gene: TRBV28; CDR3aa: CASRPGLNNSPLHF; CDR3nt: TGTGCCAGCAGACCGGGACTAAATAATTCACCCCTCCACTTT
j_gene: TRBJ1-2; len: 15; abundance: many; d_gene: NA; v_gene: TRBV5-1; CDR3aa: CASSASTDNFYGYTF; CDR3nt: TGCGCCAGCAGCGCCTCGACAGATAACTTCTATGGCTACACCTTC
j_gene: TRBJ1-5; len: 12; abundance: many; d_gene: NA; v_gene: TRBV29-1; CDR3aa: CSVDIPGGPQHF; CDR3nt: TGCAGCGTTGATATCCCGGGGGGGCCCCAGCATTTT
j_gene: TRBJ2-1; len: 14; abundance: many; d_gene: NA; v_gene: TRBV12-3/TRBV12-4; CDR3aa: CASSPRGTYNEQFF; CDR3nt: TGTGCCAGCAGCCCCAGGGGAACCTACAATGAGCAGTTCTTC
j_gene: TRBJ2-3; len: 14; abundance: many; d_gene: TRBD2; v_gene: TRBV10-2; CDR3aa: CASLPPQREDTQYF; CDR3nt: TGCGCCAGCCTCCCCCCACAGCGGGAAGATACGCAGTATTTT
j_gene: TRBJ2-5; len: 13; abundance: many; d_gene: TRBD2; v_gene: TRBV20-1; CDR3aa: CSATGGTQETQYF; CDR3nt: TGCAGTGCTACCGGGGGGACTCAAGAGACCCAGTACTTC
j_gene: TRBJ2-1; len: 15; abundance: NA; d_gene: TRBD2; v_gene: TRBV7-6; CDR3aa: CASSLGLAGVNEQFF; CDR3nt: TGTGCCAGCAGCTTAGGACTAGCGGGGGTAAATGAGCAGTTCTTC
j_gene: TRBJ2-5; len: 16; abundance: many; d_gene: NA; v_gene: TRBV28; CDR3aa: CASSFPGDHIRETQYF; CDR3nt: TGTGCCAGCAGTTTCCCGGGGGACCACATCAGAGAGACCCAGTACTTC
j_gene: TRBJ1-1; len: 17; abundance: many; d_gene: TRBD1; v_gene: TRBV7-3; CDR3aa: CASSSLENRGSDTEAFF; CDR3nt: TGTGCCAGCAGCTCGTTAGAAAACAGGGGAAGCGACACTGAAGCTTTCTTT
j_gene: TRBJ1-4; len: 15; abundance: few; d_gene: TRBD1; v_gene: TRBV28; CDR3aa: CASSSPGQGFEKLFF; CDR3nt: TGTGCCAGCAGTTCTCCGGGACAGGGGTTTGAAAAACTGTTTTTT
j_gene: TRBJ2-3; len: 13; abundance: many; d_gene: NA; v_gene: TRBV12-3/TRBV12-4; CDR3aa: CASSLTRRETQYF; CDR3nt: TGTGCCAGCAGTCTAACGAGGAGGGAAACGCAGTATTTT
j_gene: TRBJ2-7; len: 14; abundance: few; d_gene: TRBD1; v_gene: TRBV2; CDR3aa: CATRRDRPSYEQYF; CDR3nt: TGTGCCACCAGAAGGGACAGGCCCTCCTACGAGCAGTACTTC
j_gene: TRBJ1-6; len: 15; abundance: many; d_gene: TRBD1; v_gene: TRBV2; CDR3aa: CASRLTGQGNSPLHF; CDR3nt: TGTGCCAGCAGGCTAACGGGACAGGGCAATTCACCCCTCCACTTT
j_gene: TRBJ2-3; len: 16; abundance: NA; d_gene: TRBD2; v_gene: TRBV9; CDR3aa: CASSVGSGVNTDTQYF; CDR3nt: TGTGCCAGCAGCGTAGGTAGCGGGGTCAACACAGATACGCAGTATTTT
j_gene: TRBJ2-5; len: 13; abundance: many; d_gene: TRBD2; v_gene: TRBV7-6; CDR3aa: CASSLVGGETQYF; CDR3nt: TGTGCCAGCAGCTTAGTGGGAGGGGAGACCCAGTACTTC
j_gene: TRBJ2-1; len: 15; abundance: few; d_gene: TRBD1; v_gene: TRBV20-1; CDR3aa: CSAREAFDRDNEQFF; CDR3nt: TGCAGTGCTAGAGAGGCCTTCGACAGGGACAATGAGCAGTTCTTC
j_gene: TRBJ2-5; len: 12; abundance: NA; d_gene: NA; v_gene: TRBV3-1; CDR3aa: CASSPIGTAQYF; CDR3nt: TGTGCCAGCAGCCCCATCGGGACTGCGCAGTACTTC
j_gene: TRBJ2-7; len: 14; abundance: NA; d_gene: TRBD1; v_gene: TRBV18; CDR3aa: CASSPGDRVVEQYF; CDR3nt: TGTGCCAGCTCACCAGGGGACAGGGTGGTCGAGCAGTACTTC
j_gene: TRBJ1-6; len: 13; abundance: NA; d_gene: NA; v_gene: TRBV11-2; CDR3aa: CASSLGANSPLHF; CDR3nt: TGTGCCAGCAGCTTGGGCGCTAATTCACCCCTCCACTTT
j_gene: TRBJ2-1; len: 17; abundance: NA; d_gene: TRBD2; v_gene: TRBV9; CDR3aa: CASSVGPGTRHNSEQFF; CDR3nt: TGTGCCAGCAGCGTAGGCCCTGGGACTAGGCATAATAGTGAGCAGTTCTTC